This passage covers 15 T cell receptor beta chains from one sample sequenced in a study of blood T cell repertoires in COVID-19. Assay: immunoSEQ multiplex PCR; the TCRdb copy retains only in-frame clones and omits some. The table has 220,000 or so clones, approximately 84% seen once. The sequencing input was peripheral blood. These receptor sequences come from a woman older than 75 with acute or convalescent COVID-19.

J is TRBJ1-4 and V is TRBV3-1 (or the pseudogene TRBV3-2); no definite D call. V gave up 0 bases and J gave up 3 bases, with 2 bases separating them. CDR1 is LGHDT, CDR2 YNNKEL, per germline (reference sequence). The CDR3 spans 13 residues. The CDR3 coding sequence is TGTGCCAGCAGCCAAGACTCTAATGAAAAACTGTTTTTT. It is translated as CASSQDSNEKLFF.

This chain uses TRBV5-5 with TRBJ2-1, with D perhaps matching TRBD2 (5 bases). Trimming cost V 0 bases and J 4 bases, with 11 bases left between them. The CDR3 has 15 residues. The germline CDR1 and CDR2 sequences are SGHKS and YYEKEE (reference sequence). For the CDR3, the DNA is TGTGCCAGCAGCTTGGATCTAGCAGTATACAATGAGCAGTTCTTC. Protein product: CASSLDLAVYNEQFF.

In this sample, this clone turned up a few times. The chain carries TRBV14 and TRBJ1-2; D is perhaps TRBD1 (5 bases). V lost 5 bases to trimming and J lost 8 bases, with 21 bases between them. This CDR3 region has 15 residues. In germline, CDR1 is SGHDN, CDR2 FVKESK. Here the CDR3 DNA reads TGTGCCAGCAGCGGCCGGGACTTCCGTTTGGGCGGCTACACCTTC. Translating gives CASSGRDFRLGGYTF.

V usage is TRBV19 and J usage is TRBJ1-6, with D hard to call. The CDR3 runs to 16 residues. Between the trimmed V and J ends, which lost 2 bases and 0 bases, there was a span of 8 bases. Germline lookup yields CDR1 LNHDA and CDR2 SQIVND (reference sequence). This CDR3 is CASSIRRSSYNSPLHF. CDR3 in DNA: TGTGCCAGTAGTATACGACGGAGCTCCTATAATTCACCCCTCCACTTT.

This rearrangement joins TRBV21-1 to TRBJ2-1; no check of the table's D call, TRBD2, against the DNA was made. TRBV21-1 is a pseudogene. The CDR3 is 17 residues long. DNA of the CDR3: TGTGCCAGCAGTTGGGGAAGGCGGGTTCGCTCCTACAATGAGCAGTTCTTC. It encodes CASSWGRRVRSYNEQFF.

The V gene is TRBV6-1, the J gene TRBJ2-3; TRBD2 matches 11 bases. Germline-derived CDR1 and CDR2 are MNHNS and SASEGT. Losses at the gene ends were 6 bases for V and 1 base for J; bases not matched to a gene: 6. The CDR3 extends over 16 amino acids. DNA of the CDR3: TGTGCCAGCAGGGAACTAGCGGGGGCGGGCACAGATACGCAGTATTTT. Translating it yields CASRELAGAGTDTQYF.

CDR3 nucleotide sequence: TGTGCCAGCAGCAACCCTAGCAGCGGGGGGCCCCAAAGCACAGATACGCAGTATTTT. This codes for CASSNPSSGGPQSTDTQYF. This chain links TRBV21-1 with TRBJ2-3; the D call TRBD2 from the table was never checked on the DNA. TRBV21-1 is shown as a pseudogene. The CDR3 totals 19 residues.

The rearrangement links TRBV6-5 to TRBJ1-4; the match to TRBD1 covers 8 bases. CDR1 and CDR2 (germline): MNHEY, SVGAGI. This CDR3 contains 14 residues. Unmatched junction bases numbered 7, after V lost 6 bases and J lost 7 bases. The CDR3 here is CASRAGGYGEKLFF. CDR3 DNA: TGTGCCAGCAGGGCAGGGGGCTACGGTGAAAAACTGTTTTTT.

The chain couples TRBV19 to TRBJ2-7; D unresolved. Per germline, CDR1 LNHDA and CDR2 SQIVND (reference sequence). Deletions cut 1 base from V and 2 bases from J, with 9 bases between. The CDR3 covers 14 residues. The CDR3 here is CASSIGGTPYEQYF. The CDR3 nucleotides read TGTGCCAGTAGTATAGGTGGTACTCCCTACGAGCAGTACTTC.

The CDR3: CASSEVGQINTGELFF. The CDR3 DNA is TGTGCCAGCAGTGAAGTGGGGCAGATTAACACCGGGGAGCTGTTTTTT. The gene calls are TRBV2 and TRBJ2-2, with D possibly being TRBD1 (5 bases). Germline values: CDR1 SNHLY, CDR2 FYNNEI. This CDR3 contains 16 residues. The V and J ends lost 1 base and 2 bases respectively, with 11 bases between them.

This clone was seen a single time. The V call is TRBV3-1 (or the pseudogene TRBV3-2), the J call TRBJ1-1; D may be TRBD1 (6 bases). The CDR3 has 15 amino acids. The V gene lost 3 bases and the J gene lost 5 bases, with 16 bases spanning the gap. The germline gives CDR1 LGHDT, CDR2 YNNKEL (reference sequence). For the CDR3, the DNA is TGTGCCAGCAGCCAGGGGGGGGCGTCGTGGACTGAAGCTTTCTTT. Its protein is CASSQGGASWTEAFF.

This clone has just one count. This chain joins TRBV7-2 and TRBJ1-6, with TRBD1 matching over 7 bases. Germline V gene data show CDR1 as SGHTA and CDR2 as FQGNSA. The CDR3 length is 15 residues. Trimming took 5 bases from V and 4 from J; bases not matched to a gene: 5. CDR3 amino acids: CASSPSGQYNSPLHF. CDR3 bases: TGTGCCAGCAGCCCCTCGGGACAGTATAATTCACCCCTCCACTTT.

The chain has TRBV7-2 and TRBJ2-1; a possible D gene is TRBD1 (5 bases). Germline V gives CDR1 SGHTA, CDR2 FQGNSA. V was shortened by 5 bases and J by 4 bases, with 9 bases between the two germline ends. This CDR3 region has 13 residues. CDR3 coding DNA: TGTGCCAGCAGCCTTGACAGTTACAATGAGCAGTTCTTC. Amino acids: CASSLDSYNEQFF.

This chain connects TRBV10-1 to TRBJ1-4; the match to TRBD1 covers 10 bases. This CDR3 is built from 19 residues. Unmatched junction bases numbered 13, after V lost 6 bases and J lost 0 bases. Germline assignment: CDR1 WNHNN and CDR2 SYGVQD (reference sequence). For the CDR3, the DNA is TGCGCCAGCAGCTCCATGACAGGGGGCGACCCTGCAACTAATGAAAAACTGTTTTTT. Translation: CASSSMTGGDPATNEKLFF.

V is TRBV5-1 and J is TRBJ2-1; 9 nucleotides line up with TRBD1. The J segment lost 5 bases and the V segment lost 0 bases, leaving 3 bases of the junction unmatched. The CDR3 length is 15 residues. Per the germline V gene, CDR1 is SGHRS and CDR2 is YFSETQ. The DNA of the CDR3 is TGCGCCAGCAGCTTGGCCGGGACAGGGAACAATGAGCAGTTCTTC. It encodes CASSLAGTGNNEQFF. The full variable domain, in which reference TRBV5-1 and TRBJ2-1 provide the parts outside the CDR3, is KAGVTQTPRYLIKTRGQQVTLSCSPISGHRSVSWYQQTPGQGLQFLFEYFSETQRNKGNFPGRFSGRQFSNSRSEMNVSTLELGDSALYLCASSLAGTGNNEQFFGPGTRLTVL.